This T cell receptor beta chain comes out of a study of control samples from healthy donors and cancer patients. Method: immunoSEQ multiplex PCR; TCRdb's copy keeps in-frame clones and lacks some. Of 160,000 or so clones listed, about 94% were seen once; the top ten hold 0.55% to 0.7%. The germline CDR1 and CDR2 sequences are MNHNS and SASEGT. CDR3 length equals 13 residues. V was trimmed by 1 base and J by 3 bases, leaving 6 bases between them. J is TRBJ1-1 and V is TRBV6-1; D might be TRBD1 (5 bases). The sequencing input was blood. This TCR came from a woman between 25 and 40 years old in good health. Here the CDR3 DNA reads TGTGCCAGCAGTGAAGAGGGGTACACTGAAGCTTTCTTT. Protein: CASSEEGYTEAFF.